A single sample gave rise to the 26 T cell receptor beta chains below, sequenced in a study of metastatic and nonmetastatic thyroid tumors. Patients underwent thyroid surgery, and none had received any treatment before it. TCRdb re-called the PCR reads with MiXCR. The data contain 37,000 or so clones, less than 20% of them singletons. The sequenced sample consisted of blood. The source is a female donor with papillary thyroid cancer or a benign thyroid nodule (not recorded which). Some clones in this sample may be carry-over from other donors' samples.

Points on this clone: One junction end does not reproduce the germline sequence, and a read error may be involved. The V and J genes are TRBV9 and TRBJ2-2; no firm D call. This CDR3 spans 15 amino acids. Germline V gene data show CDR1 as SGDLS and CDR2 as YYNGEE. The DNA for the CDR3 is TGTGCCAGCAGCGTGTCCGCTTCGAACACCTGGGAGCTGTTTTTT. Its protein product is CASSVSASNTWELFF.

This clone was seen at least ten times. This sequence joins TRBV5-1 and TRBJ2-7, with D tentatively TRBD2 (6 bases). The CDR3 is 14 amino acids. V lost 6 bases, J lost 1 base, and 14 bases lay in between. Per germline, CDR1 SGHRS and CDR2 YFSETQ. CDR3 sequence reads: CASTLDYRSYEQYF. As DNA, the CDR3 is TGCGCCAGCACCCTGGACTACCGATCCTACGAGCAGTACTTC.

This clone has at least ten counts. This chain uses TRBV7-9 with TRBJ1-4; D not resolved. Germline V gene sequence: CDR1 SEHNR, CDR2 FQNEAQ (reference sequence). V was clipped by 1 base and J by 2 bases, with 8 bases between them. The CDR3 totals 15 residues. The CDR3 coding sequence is TGTGCCAGCAGCTTAGAGGGAAAGACTAATGAAAAACTGTTTTTT. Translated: CASSLEGKTNEKLFF.

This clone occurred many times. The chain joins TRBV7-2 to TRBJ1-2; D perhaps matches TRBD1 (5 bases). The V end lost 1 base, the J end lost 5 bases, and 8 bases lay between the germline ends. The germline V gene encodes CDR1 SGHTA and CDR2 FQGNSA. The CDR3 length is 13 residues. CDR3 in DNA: TGTGCCAGCAGCTTAGGTCGACAGTATGGCTACACCTTC. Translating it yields CASSLGRQYGYTF. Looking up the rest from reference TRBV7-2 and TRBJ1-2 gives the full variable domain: GAGVSQSPSNKVTEKGKDVELRCDPISGHTALYWYRQSLGQGLEFLIYFQGNSAPDKSGLPSDRFSAERTGGSVSTLTIQRTQQEDSAVYLCASSLGRQYGYTFGSGTRLTVV.

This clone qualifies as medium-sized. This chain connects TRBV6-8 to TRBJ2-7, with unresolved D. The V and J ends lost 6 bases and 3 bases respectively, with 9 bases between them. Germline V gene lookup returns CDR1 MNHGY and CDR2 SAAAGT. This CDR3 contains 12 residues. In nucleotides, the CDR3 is TGTGCCAGCAGAACAGAGTTCTACGAGCAGTACTTC. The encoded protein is CASRTEFYEQYF.

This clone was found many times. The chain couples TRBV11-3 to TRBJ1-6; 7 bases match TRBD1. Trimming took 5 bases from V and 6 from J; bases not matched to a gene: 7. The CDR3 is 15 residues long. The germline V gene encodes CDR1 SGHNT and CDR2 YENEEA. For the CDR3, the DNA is TGTGCCAGCAGCCATACAGGGGCAATTAATTCACCCCTCCACTTT. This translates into CASSHTGAINSPLHF.

The CDR3 bases are TGTGCCAGCAGCCCGGGACCGTACTCGAGGGTCTATGGCTACACCTTC. Residues: CASSPGPYSRVYGYTF. The chain uses TRBV7-8 and TRBJ1-2; tentatively, D is TRBD1 (5 bases). The V and J ends lost 5 bases and 4 bases respectively, with 20 bases between them. Germline values: CDR1 SGHVS, CDR2 FQNEAQ. The CDR3 contains 16 residues. The complete variable domain, with remaining parts taken from reference TRBV7-8 and TRBJ1-2, reads GAGVSQSPRYKVAKRGQDVALRCDPISGHVSLFWYQQALGQGPEFLTYFQNEAQLDKSGLPSDRFFAERPEGSVSTLKIQRTQQEDSAVYLCASSPGPYSRVYGYTFGSGTRLTVV.

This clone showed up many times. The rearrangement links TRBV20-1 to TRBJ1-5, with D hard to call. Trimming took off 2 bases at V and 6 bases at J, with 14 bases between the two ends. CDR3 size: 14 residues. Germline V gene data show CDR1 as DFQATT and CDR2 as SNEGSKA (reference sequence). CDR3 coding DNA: TGCAGTGCTAGATCTATGACAAGAGGTCAGCCCCAGCATTTT. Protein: CSARSMTRGQPQHF.

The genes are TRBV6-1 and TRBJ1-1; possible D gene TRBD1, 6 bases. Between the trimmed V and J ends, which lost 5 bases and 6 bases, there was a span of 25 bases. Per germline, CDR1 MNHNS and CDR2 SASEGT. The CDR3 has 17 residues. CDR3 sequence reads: CASSHQGSGSGKAEAFF. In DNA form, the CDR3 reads TGTGCCAGCAGTCATCAGGGGTCGGGTTCAGGTAAGGCTGAAGCTTTCTTT.

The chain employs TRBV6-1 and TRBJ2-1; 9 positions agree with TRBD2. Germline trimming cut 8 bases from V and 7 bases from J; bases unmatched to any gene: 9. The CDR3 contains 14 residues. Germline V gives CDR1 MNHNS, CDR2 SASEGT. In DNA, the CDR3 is TGTGCCAGCTTTTACGCGGGGGGGCCGAATGAGCAGTTCTTC. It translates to CASFYAGGPNEQFF.

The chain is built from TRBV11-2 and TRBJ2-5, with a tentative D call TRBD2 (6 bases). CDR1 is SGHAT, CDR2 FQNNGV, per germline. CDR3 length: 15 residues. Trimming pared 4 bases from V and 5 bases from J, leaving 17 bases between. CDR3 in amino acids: CASSWWAGRGETQYF. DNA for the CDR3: TGTGCCAGCAGCTGGTGGGCGGGCCGGGGGGAGACCCAGTACTTC.

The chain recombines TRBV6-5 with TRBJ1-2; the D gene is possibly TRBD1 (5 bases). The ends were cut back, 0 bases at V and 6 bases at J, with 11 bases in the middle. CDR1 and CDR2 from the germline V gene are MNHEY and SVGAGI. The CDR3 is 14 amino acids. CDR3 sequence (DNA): TGTGCCAGCAGTTACTCGTTCGGGGGTGATGGCTACACCTTC. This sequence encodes CASSYSFGGDGYTF.

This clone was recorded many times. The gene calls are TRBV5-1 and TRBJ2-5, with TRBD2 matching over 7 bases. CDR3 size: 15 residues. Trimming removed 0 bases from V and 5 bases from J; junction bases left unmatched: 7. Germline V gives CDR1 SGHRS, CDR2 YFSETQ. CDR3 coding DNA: TGCGCCAGCAGCTTGGCCGTCAGCGGGGTGGAGACCCAGTACTTC. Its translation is CASSLAVSGVETQYF.

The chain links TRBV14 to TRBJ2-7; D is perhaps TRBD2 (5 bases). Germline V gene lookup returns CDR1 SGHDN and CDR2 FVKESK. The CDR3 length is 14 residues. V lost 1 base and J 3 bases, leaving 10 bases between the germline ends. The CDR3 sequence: CASSQVHRGYEQYF. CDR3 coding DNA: TGTGCCAGCAGCCAAGTTCACCGGGGCTACGAGCAGTACTTC.

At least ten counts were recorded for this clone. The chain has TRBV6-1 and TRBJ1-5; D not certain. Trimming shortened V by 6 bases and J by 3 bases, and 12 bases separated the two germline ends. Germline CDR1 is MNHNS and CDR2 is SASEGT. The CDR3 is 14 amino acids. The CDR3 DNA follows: TGTGCCAGCAGCCTTGAACAGCTCAATCAGCCCCAGCATTTT. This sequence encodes CASSLEQLNQPQHF.

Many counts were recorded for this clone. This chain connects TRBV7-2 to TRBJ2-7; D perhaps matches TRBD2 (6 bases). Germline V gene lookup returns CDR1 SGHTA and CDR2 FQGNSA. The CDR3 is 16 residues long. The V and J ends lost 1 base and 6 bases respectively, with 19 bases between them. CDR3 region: CASSLGAGRAGSEQYF. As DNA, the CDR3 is TGTGCCAGCAGCTTAGGCGCTGGCAGGGCGGGGAGCGAGCAGTACTTC.

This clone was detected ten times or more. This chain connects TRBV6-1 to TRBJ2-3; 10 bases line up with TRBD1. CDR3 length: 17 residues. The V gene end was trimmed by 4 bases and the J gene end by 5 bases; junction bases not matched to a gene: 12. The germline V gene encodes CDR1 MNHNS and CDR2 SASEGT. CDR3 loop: CASSAALRQGARDTQYF. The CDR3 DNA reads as TGTGCCAGCAGTGCTGCGCTTAGACAGGGGGCTAGAGATACGCAGTATTTT.

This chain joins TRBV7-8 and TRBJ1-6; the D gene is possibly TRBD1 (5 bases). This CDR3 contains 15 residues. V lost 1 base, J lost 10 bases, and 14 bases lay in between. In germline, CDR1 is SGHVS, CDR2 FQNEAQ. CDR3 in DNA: TGTGCCAGCAGCTTAGTTGATTCAGGGAGCTCACCCCTCCACTTT. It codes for CASSLVDSGSSPLHF.

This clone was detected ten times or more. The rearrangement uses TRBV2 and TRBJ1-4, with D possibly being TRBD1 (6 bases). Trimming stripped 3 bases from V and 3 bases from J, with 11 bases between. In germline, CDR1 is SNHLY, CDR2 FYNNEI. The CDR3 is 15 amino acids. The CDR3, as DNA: TGTGCCAGCAGTGAGCAGGGGCGGGCTAATGAAAAACTGTTTTTT. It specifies CASSEQGRANEKLFF.

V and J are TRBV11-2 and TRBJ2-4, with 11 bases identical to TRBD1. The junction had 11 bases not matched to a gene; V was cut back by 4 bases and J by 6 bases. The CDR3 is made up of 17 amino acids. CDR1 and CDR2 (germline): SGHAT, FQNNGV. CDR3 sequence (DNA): TGTGCCAGCAGCTCACTCCGGGGACAGGGGGAAAGAAACATTCAGTACTTC. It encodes CASSSLRGQGERNIQYF.

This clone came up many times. Here the CDR3 DNA reads TGCAGTGCCCAACGGGGGGGCTTGGAGACCCAGTACTTC. This gives the protein CSAQRGGLETQYF. The V call is TRBV20-1, the J call TRBJ2-5; 8 nucleotides align to TRBD2. Germline V CDR1 and CDR2: DFQATT, SNEGSKA (reference sequence). Trimming removed 6 bases from V and 5 bases from J; junction bases left unmatched: 8. CDR3 size: 13 residues.

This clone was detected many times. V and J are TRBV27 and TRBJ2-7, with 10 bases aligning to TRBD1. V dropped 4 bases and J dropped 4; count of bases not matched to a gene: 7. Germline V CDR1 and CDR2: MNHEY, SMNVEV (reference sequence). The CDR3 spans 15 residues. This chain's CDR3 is CASSWTGQGLYEQYF. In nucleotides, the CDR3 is TGTGCCAGCAGTTGGACGGGACAGGGGTTGTACGAGCAGTACTTC.

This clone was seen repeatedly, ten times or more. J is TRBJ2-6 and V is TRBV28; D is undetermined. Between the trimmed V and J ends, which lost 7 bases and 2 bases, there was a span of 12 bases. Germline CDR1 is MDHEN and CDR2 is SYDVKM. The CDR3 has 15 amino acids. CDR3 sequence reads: CASTSDGAGANVLTF. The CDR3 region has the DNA TGTGCCAGCACAAGCGATGGGGCTGGGGCCAACGTCCTGACTTTC.

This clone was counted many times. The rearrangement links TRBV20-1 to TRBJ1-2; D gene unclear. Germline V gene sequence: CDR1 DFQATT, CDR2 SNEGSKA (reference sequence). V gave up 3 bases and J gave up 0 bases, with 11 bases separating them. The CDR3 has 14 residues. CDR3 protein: CSASTDNTNYGYTF. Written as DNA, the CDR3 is TGCAGTGCTAGTACTGACAATACTAACTATGGCTACACCTTC.

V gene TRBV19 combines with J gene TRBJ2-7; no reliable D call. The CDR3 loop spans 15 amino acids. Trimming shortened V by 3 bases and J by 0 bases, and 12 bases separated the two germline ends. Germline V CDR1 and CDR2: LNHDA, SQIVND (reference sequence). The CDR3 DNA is TGTGCCAGTAGTATGGTGGTTAAGACCTCCTACGAGCAGTACTTC. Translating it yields CASSMVVKTSYEQYF. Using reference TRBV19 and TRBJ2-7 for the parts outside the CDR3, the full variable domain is DGGITQSPKYLFRKEGQNVTLSCEQNLNHDAMYWYRQDPGQGLRLIYYSQIVNDFQKGDIAEGYSVSREKKESFPLTVTSAQKNPTAFYLCASSMVVKTSYEQYFGPGTRLTVT.

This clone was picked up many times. The CDR3 DNA follows: TGTGCCAGCAGTTACGATCTGGCTAGCGGGAGGCCAAGGACAGATACGCAGTATTTT. Translation: CASSYDLASGRPRTDTQYF. The chain is built from TRBV6-2 or TRBV6-3 and TRBJ2-3, with 11 bases matching TRBD2. Germline V gene data show CDR1 as MNHEY and CDR2 as SVGEGT. The CDR3 loop spans 19 amino acids. V lost 2 bases, J lost 3 bases, and 13 bases stayed unmatched.